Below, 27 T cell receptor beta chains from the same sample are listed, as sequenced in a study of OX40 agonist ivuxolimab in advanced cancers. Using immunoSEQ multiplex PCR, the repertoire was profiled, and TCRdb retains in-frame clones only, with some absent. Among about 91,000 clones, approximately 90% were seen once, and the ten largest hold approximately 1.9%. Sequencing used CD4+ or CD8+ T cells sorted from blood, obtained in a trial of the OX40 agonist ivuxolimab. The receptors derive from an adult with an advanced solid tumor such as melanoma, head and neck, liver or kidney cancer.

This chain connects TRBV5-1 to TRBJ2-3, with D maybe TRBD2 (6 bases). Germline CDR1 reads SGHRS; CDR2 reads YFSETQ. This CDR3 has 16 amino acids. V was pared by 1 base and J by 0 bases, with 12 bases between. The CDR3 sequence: CASSLMGTASTDTQYF. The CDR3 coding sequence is TGCGCCAGCAGCTTGATGGGGACTGCTAGCACAGATACGCAGTATTTT.

The CDR3 DNA sequence: TGCGCCAGCAGCCTTCAGCGGGGCTACGAGCAGTACTTC. Translating it yields CASSLQRGYEQYF. V usage is TRBV4-1 and J usage is TRBJ2-7, with 7 positions matching TRBD2. Per germline, CDR1 MGHRA and CDR2 YSYEKL. This CDR3 region has 13 residues. The V gene end was trimmed by 4 bases and the J gene end by 3 bases; junction bases not matched to a gene: 3.

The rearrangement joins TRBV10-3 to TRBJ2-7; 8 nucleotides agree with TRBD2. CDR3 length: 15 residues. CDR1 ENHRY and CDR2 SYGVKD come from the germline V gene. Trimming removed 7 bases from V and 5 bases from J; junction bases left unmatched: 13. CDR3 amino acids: CAINTSGRDRNEQYF. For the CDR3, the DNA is TGTGCCATCAACACTAGCGGCAGGGACCGCAACGAGCAGTACTTC.

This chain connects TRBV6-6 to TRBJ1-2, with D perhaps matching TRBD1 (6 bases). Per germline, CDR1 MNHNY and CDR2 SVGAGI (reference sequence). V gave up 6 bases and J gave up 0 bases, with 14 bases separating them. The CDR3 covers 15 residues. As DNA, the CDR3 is TGTGCCAGCAGGCCAGGACAGCACACTAACTATGGCTACACCTTC. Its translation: CASRPGQHTNYGYTF.

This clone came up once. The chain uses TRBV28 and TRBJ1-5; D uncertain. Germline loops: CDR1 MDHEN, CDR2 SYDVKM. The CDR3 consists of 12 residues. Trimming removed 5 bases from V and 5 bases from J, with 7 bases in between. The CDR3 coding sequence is TGTGCCAGCAGTCCCAATTATCAGCCCCAGCATTTT. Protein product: CASSPNYQPQHF.

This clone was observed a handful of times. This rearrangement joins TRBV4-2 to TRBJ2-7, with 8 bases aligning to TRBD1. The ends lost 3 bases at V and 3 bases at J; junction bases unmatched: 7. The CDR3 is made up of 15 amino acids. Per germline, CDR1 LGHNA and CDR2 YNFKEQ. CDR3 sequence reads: CASSQTGTGFYEQYF. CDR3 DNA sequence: TGTGCCAGCAGCCAGACGGGGACAGGTTTCTACGAGCAGTACTTC.

CDR3 sequence reads: CASSPFAGSFYNEQFF. Written as DNA, the CDR3 is TGTGCCAGCAGTCCTTTTGCGGGGTCCTTCTACAATGAGCAGTTCTTC. The chain couples TRBV14 to TRBJ2-1, with a weak D call TRBD2 (6 bases). The CDR3 sequence is 16 residues long. CDR1 is SGHDN, CDR2 FVKESK, per germline. Trimming took 6 bases from V and 3 from J, leaving 18 bases between them. Filled out from reference TRBV14 and TRBJ2-1, the complete variable domain reads EAGVTQFPSHSVIEKGQTVTLRCDPISGHDNLYWYRRVMGKEIKFLLHFVKESKQDESGMPNNRFLAERTGGTYSTLKVQPAELEDSGVYFCASSPFAGSFYNEQFFGPGTRLTVL.

CDR3 loop: CASSSTSGSEWETQYF. CDR3 DNA sequence: TGTGCCAGCAGCTCGACTAGCGGGAGTGAATGGGAGACCCAGTACTTC. The chain carries TRBV7-9 and TRBJ2-5; 12 bases agree with TRBD2. CDR1 is SEHNR, CDR2 FQNEAQ, per germline (reference sequence). V was clipped by 4 bases and J by 5 bases; unmatched bases: 8. The CDR3 has 16 amino acids.

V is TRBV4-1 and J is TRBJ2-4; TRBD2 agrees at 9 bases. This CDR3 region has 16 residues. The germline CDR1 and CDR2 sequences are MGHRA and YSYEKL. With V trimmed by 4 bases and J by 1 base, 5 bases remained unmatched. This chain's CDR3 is CASSPASGGAKNIQYF. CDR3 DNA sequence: TGCGCCAGCAGCCCGGCAAGCGGGGGGGCCAAAAACATTCAGTACTTC.

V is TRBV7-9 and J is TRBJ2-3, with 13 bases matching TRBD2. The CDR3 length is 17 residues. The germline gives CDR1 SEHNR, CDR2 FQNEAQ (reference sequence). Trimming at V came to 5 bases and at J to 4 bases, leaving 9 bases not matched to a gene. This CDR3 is CASSPRTSGRWSDTQYF. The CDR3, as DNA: TGTGCCAGCAGCCCCCGGACTAGCGGGAGATGGTCAGATACGCAGTATTTT.

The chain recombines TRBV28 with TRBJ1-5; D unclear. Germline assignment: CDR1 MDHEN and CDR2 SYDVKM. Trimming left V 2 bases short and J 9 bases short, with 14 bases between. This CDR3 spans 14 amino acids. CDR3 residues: CASSLDPGRGPQHF. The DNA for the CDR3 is TGTGCCAGCAGTTTAGATCCAGGTCGTGGGCCCCAGCATTTT.

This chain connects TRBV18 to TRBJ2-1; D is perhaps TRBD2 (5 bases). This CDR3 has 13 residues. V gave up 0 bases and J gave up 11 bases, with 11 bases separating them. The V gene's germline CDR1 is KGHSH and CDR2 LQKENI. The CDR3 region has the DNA TGTGCCAGCTCACCACCGGTCGGGGAAAAGCAGTTCTTC. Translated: CASSPPVGEKQFF.

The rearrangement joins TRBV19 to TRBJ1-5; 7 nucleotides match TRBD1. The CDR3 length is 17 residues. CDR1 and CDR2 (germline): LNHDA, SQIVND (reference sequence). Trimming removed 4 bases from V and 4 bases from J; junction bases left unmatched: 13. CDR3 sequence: CASSTAPSGTANQPQHF. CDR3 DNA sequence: TGTGCCAGTAGTACAGCCCCGTCCGGGACAGCAAATCAGCCCCAGCATTTT.

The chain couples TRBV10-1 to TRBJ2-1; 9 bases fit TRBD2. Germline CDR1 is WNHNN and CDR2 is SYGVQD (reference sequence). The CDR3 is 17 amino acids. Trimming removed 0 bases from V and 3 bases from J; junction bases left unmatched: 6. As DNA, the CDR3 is TGCGCCAGCAGTGAGTCCCCCGGGACTAGCAACTACAATGAGCAGTTCTTC. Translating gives CASSESPGTSNYNEQFF.

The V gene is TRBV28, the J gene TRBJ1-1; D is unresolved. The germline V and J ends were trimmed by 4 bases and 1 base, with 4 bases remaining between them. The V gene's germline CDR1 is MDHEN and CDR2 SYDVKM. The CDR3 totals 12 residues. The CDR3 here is CASSSRNTEAFF. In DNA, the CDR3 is TGTGCCAGCAGTTCAAGGAACACTGAAGCTTTCTTT.

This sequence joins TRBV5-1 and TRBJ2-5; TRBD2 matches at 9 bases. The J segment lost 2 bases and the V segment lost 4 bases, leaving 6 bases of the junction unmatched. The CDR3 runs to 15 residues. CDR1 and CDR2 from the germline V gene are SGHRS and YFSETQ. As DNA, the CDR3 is TGCGCCAGCAGCGTAAATCTAGCGGGGCAAGAGACCCAGTACTTC. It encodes CASSVNLAGQETQYF.

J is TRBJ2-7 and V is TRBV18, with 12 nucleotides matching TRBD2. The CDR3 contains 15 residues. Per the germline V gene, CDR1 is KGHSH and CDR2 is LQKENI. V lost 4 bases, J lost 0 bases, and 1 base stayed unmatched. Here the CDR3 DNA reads TGTGCCAGCTCACAGACTAGCGGGAGCTCCTACGAGCAGTACTTC. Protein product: CASSQTSGSSYEQYF.

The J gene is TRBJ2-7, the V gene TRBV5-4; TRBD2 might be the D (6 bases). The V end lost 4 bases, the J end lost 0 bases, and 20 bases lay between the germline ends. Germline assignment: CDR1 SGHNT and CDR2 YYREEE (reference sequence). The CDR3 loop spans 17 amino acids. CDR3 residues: CASSREGSGPHSYEQYF. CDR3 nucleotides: TGTGCCAGCAGCCGAGAGGGGAGCGGGCCTCACTCCTACGAGCAGTACTTC.

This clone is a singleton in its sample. CDR3 in amino acids: CASSSLADSTDTQYF. In DNA form, the CDR3 reads TGTGCCAGCAGCTCACTAGCAGATAGCACAGATACGCAGTATTTT. V gene TRBV13 combines with J gene TRBJ2-3; tentative D call: TRBD2 (6 bases). This CDR3 region has 15 residues. Germline values: CDR1 PRHDT, CDR2 FYEKMQ (reference sequence). With 4 bases removed from V and 0 bases from J, the gap between germline ends came to 11 bases.

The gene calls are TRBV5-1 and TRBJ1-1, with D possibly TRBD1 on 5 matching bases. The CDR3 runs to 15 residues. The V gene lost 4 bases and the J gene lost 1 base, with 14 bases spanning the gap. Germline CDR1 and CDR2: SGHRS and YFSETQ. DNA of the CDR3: TGCGCCAGCAGCACGGGGGACTCAGAGAACACTGAAGCTTTCTTT. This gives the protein CASSTGDSENTEAFF.

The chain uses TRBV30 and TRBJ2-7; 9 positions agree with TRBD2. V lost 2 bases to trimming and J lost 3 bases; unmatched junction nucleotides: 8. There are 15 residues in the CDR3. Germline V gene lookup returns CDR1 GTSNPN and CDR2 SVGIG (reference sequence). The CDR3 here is CAWSLGSGSYYEQYF. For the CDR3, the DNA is TGTGCCTGGAGTCTAGGTAGCGGGAGTTACTACGAGCAGTACTTC.

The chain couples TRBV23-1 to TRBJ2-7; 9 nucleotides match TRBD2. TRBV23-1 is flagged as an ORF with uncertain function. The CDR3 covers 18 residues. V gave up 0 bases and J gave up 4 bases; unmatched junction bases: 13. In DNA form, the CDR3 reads TGCGCCAGCAGTCAATCGAAACAGGTGCGGGAGGGCCGGTACGAGCAGTACTTC. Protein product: CASSQSKQVREGRYEQYF.

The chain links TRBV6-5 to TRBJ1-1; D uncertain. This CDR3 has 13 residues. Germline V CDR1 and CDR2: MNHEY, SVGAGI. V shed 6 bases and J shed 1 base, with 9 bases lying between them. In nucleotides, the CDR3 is TGTGCCAGCAGAAGGACGGCGAACACTGAAGCTTTCTTT. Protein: CASRRTANTEAFF.

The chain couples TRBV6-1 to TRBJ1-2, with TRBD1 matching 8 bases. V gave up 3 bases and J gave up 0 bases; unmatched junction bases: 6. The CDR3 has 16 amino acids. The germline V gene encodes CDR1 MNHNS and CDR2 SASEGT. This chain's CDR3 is CASSEIDRGSNYGYTF. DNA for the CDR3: TGTGCCAGCAGTGAGATTGACAGGGGTTCTAACTATGGCTACACCTTC.

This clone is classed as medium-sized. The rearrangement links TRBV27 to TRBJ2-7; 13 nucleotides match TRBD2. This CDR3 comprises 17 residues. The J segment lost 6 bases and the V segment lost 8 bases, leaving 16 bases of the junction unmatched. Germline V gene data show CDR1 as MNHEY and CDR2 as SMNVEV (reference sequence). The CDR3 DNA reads TGTGCCAGCCCGGGGACTAGCGGGACATTCTCTTTTCGCGAGCAGTACTTC. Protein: CASPGTSGTFSFREQYF.

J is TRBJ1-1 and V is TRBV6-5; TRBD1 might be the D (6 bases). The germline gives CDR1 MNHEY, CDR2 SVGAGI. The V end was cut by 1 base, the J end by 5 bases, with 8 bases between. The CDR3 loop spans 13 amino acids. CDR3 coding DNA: TGTGCCAGCAGTTACTTGGACAGAACTGAAGCTTTCTTT. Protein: CASSYLDRTEAFF.

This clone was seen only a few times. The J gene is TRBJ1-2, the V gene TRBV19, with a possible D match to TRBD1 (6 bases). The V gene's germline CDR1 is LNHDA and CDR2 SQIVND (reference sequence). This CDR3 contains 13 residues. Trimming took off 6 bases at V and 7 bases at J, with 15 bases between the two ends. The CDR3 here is CASRPDSSGGYTF. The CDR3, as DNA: TGTGCCAGTAGACCGGACAGCTCAGGTGGCTACACCTTC.